The following is a T cell receptor beta chain sequence with its context. In the original workflow: The assay estimated nucleated cells by amplifying reference gene primers. The repertoire was sequenced with immunoSEQ multiplex PCR; TCRdb's copy has only in-frame clones and lacks some. V and J calls and clone size are given by that table; D and trimming were obtained from the DNA. Among more than 250,000 clones, about nine tenths were seen once, and the ten largest hold 0.95% to 1.5%. The entry originates in a study of blood T cell repertoires in COVID-19. Study-wide background: Whether acute or convalescent, the COVID-19 samples came from the United States, Italy and Spain. PBMCs, B-cell-depleted T cells, or T cells were the source of the cDNA or gDNA that made up the material.

Participant age was about 18 to 89 years, and participants resided in approximately 25 US areas. What was sequenced was PBMCs or T cells enriched from blood (not recorded which). The receptor was isolated from a woman between 35 and 50 years old with acute COVID-19.

In nucleotides, the CDR3 is TGCGCCAGCAGGCCCACCAAGACTAGCGGGATGGGTGATGAGCAGTTCTTC. The encoded protein is CASRPTKTSGMGDEQFF. The rearrangement uses TRBV5-1 and TRBJ2-1, with 11 positions matching TRBD2. With V trimmed by 5 bases and J by 8 bases, 15 bases remained unmatched. This CDR3 is 17 amino acids long. CDR1 SGHRS and CDR2 YFSETQ come from the germline V gene.